The source of this T cell receptor beta chain is a study of cytotoxic CD8 clonotypes in ibrutinib-treated CLL (dated by TCRdb to 2020 to 2022). For the wider study: The cohort was composed of around twelve relapsed/refractory and approximately 14 treatment-naive patients; IGHV unmutated status was identified in under 18 patients. An average of roughly 250,000 productive templates and 94,082 productive rearrangements was obtained per sample. The response samples were drawn at a median of 12 months into treatment, with a range of roughly 6 to 40 months. Patients were still on ibrutinib when every remission and progressive disease sample was collected. Longitudinal samples were available for about 30% of the roughly 90 trial participants. Partial responses were observed in around 25 patients and complete responses in 2; after a median follow-up of around 68 months, remission was maintained in 14 patients and progression was observed in approximately 12. Cryopreserved peripheral blood mononuclear cells were obtained prior to treatment, at the time of response, and at either disease progression or sustained remission.

Per the publication, the time point label means: less than 30 months on ibrutinib. For TCR beta library preparation, approximately 2 micrograms of genomic DNA was extracted from cryopreserved PBMCs. Longitudinal blood samples from CLL patients on ibrutinib monotherapy underwent high-throughput TCR beta sequencing. The patients took part in an open-label, single-center phase 2 trial of ibrutinib monotherapy. Spanning cysteine to phenylalanine, the CDR3 consists of 14 amino acids. Only the CDR3 part of the read is kept: 42 bases, read in frame from the first base. At the junction V is shortened by 0 bases and J by 4 bases, with 9 bases in between. CDR1 and CDR2 were assigned from the germline V gene as SGDLS and YYNGEE. Concerning this clone: Its antigen remains undetermined. Per-base quality was not reported, and no clone a single base away is much larger than it.

Each clonotype received, on average, about 9.7x coverage in deep resolution sequencing performed on a MiSeq, where the target depth lay between 1 in 1 million and 1 in 200,000 T cells. The immunoSEQ hsTCRB Kit was used to generate TCR beta libraries. As for the authors' bioinformatics: ImmunoSEQ Data Assistant and ImmunoSEQ Analyzer were used for data analysis, and V, D and J genes were assigned according to IMGT definitions. Clonality, which ranges from 0 to 1, was calculated as one minus the normalized Shannon entropy of productive rearrangement frequencies. Only overrepresented clonotypes making up at least 0.05% of each patient's repertoire were included in the public clonotype analysis. Some 13 repertoires from age-matched healthy donors, obtained from immuneACCESS, served as clonality controls. In TCRdb, the immuneACCESS table is reduced to in-frame sequences with V and J assigned. These tables do not hold every clone; where another copy was compared, an unresolved V gene accounts for under half, and the others remain unexplained. The V and J calls and clone size were taken over from that table, and D and trimming were inferred from the DNA. The sample profile shows about 120,000 clones; 55% to 75% of them were found once. Of the sample, about 39% falls within the top ten clones.

Paper-wide results and their limitations: An increase in clonality was observed at ibrutinib response, with clonality remaining stable during sustained remission and falling back toward baseline at progression. Public clonotypes were found to be uncommon and were observed to contract or remain stable during treatment; the increase in clonality was shown to reflect expansion of private clonotypes at ibrutinib response. Sustained-remission and progressing patients did not have matched sampling times, and lymph node repertoires were not examined. At baseline, clonality was higher than in age-matched healthy donors and showed a strong correlation with circulating CD8+ T-cell counts.

The sequence is built from TRBV9 and TRBJ2-3; the D gene is perhaps TRBD1, from 5 matching bases. The specimen comprised PBMCs, sampled after 24 months of ibrutinib treatment. The clonotype comes from a human donor with chronic lymphocytic leukemia. The CDR3 loop reads CASSVALGADTQYF. The nucleotide sequence reads TGTGCCAGCAGCGTAGCTTTAGGGGCAGATACGCAGTATTTT.